This T cell receptor beta chain was sequenced for a study of blood T cell repertoires in COVID-19. How the authors handled the data: For nucleated cells, counts were estimated from reference gene primer amplification. TCRdb keeps only in-frame clones here, not all; method: immunoSEQ multiplex PCR. Clonal size and the V and J genes are those of that table, whereas D and trimming came from the DNA. Of 120,000 or so clones in the sample, more than 90% were seen once. There are 11 residues in the CDR3. Per the germline V gene, CDR1 is MNHEY and CDR2 is SMNVEV (reference sequence). The V segment lost 11 bases and the J segment 5 bases; nucleotides outside the gene matches: 5.

The chain is built from TRBV27 and TRBJ1-2; 7 nucleotides align to TRBD1. The TCR comes from a man aged 55 to 70 with COVID-19, enrolled during active disease. Sequencing was carried out using peripheral blood. CDR3 in amino acids: CASAGGYGYTF. CDR3 bases: TGTGCCTCGGCAGGGGGATATGGCTACACCTTC.